Listed below are T cell receptor beta chains from one sample, sequenced in a study of pediatric ulcerative colitis. Repertoires were generated with immunoSEQ multiplex PCR, while TCRdb's copy carries only in-frame clones and drops some. Among 30,000 to 35,000 clones, roughly three quarters were seen once, and the ten largest hold 0.85% to 1.3%. The sequenced material came from gut tissue. The receptors stem from a boy between 10 and 17 years old with mild ulcerative colitis. CDR3s include the opening cysteine and the closing phenylalanine or tryptophan. Fields, in order: CDR3 protein, J gene, V gene.

CSVEGRLNTEAFF,TRBJ1-1,TRBV29-1
CASSLITTGTQYF,TRBJ2-3,TRBV19
CSARDNEKLFF,TRBJ1-4,TRBV20-1
CATTRGTGEQYF,TRBJ2-7,TRBV10-2
CASSRDRGETQYF,TRBJ2-5,TRBV4-2
CASSPQGDTEAFF,TRBJ1-1,TRBV18
CASTSNSGSEQFF,TRBJ2-1,TRBV10-2
CATSEQGRRQETQYF,TRBJ2-5,TRBV15
CASSEMSGGADEQYF,TRBJ2-7,TRBV2
CASRGDRDGTEAFF,TRBJ1-1,TRBV2
CASSSEPQYF,TRBJ2-7,TRBV5-8
CASSEAYRVTYEQYF,TRBJ2-7,TRBV6-1
CASSATSGGADTQYF,TRBJ2-3,TRBV6-4
CASKGTGGSDTQYF,TRBJ2-3,TRBV10-2
CASRGMWTNEQFF,TRBJ2-1,TRBV5-1
CASSERTGDTEAFF,TRBJ1-1,TRBV10-2
CASSQEEQRGTGELFF,TRBJ2-2,TRBV4-2
CASSSRGPTSTRTDTQYF,TRBJ2-3,TRBV7-2
CASSIGQVSTDTQYF,TRBJ2-3,TRBV19
CASSEWGGSTEAFF,TRBJ1-1,TRBV25-1
CASSLDSNTGELFF,TRBJ2-2,TRBV7-9
CASSLVRYQETQYF,TRBJ2-5,TRBV5-5
CSVEIRVPGELFF,TRBJ2-2,TRBV29-1
CASSPTGVWSGANVLTF,TRBJ2-6,TRBV10-2
CASSTGVRETQYF,TRBJ2-5,TRBV7-3
CASQGPGGYTF,TRBJ1-2,TRBV28
CASSFQDSPTEAFF,TRBJ1-1,TRBV13
CASSLLGPLYNEQFF,TRBJ2-1,TRBV11-3
CASSAQGRVGEQYF,TRBJ2-7,TRBV6-5
CASSSPRRGWTDTQYF,TRBJ2-3,TRBV13